Following are 23 T cell receptor beta chains from one sample sequenced in a study of identical twins. TCRdb reprocessed the 5' RACE reads via MiXCR and lists one record per CDR3 protein. In the table there are hundreds of thousands of distinct CDR3 sequences, 5.5% to 7.5% of which are singletons. The sequenced sample consisted of naive T cells sorted from blood. The receptors shown here come from a man between 18 and 35 years old in good health.

CDR3 residues: CASSYSGGRAYNEQFF. For the CDR3, the DNA is TGTGCCAGCAGTTACTCAGGGGGGAGGGCCTACAATGAGCAGTTCTTC. This sequence joins TRBV6-2 or TRBV6-3 and TRBJ2-1; TRBD2 is a possible D gene (7 bases). Trimming stripped 0 bases from V and 2 bases from J, with 11 bases between. Per the germline V gene, CDR1 is MNHEY and CDR2 is SVGEGT. The CDR3 covers 16 residues.

In DNA form, the CDR3 reads TGTGCCTGCCACTACACCGGGGAGCTGTTTTTT. Residues: CACHYTGELFF. The chain joins TRBV30 to TRBJ2-2; D unresolved. This CDR3 contains 11 residues. Germline lookup yields CDR1 GTSNPN and CDR2 SVGIG (reference sequence). V was clipped by 6 bases and J by 3 bases, with 5 bases between them.

This clonotype was picked up many times. The rearrangement joins TRBV20-1 to TRBJ2-1; D may be TRBD1 (7 bases). The germline CDR1 and CDR2 sequences are DFQATT and SNEGSKA (reference sequence). The ends were cut back, 5 bases at V and 6 bases at J, with 20 bases in the middle. This CDR3 comprises 15 residues. This CDR3 reads CSAQYMGQRVNEQFF. Written as DNA, the CDR3 is TGCAGTGCTCAGTATATGGGACAGCGGGTCAATGAGCAGTTCTTC.

The rearrangement joins TRBV29-1 to TRBJ2-1, with D perhaps matching TRBD1 or TRBD2 (5 bases each). CDR1 is SQVTM, CDR2 ANQGSEA, per germline. The CDR3 runs 11 residues. V was cut by 7 bases and J by 10 bases, with 14 bases left in between. The CDR3: CSAQGASEQFF. The CDR3 DNA reads TGCAGCGCCCAAGGGGCTAGCGAGCAGTTCTTC.

The gene calls are TRBV29-1 and TRBJ2-1; TRBD2 agrees at 13 bases. Trimming cost V 4 bases and J 7 bases; bases outside gene matches: 4. The CDR3 spans 14 residues. The germline CDR1 and CDR2 sequences are SQVTM and ANQGSEA. CDR3 sequence reads: CSVALTSGRNEQFF. The CDR3 region has the DNA TGCAGCGTTGCGTTGACTAGCGGGAGGAATGAGCAGTTCTTC.

V and J are TRBV11-2 and TRBJ2-3; 12 nucleotides align to TRBD2. The CDR3 contains 15 residues. The J segment lost 0 bases and the V segment lost 10 bases, leaving 5 bases of the junction unmatched. Germline V gene sequence: CDR1 SGHAT, CDR2 FQNNGV. The DNA of the CDR3 is TGTGCCACCAGACTAGCGGGGGCTAGCACAGATACGCAGTATTTT. Translated, it gives CATRLAGASTDTQYF.

This clonotype occurred a few times. CDR3 in amino acids: CASSILGGAETQYF. Here the CDR3 DNA reads TGTGCCAGTAGTATACTCGGAGGAGCAGAGACCCAGTACTTC. This sequence joins TRBV19 and TRBJ2-5; a weak D match, TRBD2 (5 bases). V shed 2 bases and J shed 4 bases, with 11 bases lying between them. The CDR3 spans 14 residues. Germline lookup yields CDR1 LNHDA and CDR2 SQIVND (reference sequence).

This clonotype was found many times. The rearrangement joins TRBV5-1 to TRBJ1-1; unclear D gene. Trimming removed 1 base at V and 3 bases at J, with 13 bases between. Germline V CDR1 and CDR2: SGHRS, YFSETQ. CDR3 length: 15 amino acids. DNA for the CDR3: TGCGCCAGCAGCTTGCGCGGAGGGTCGGACACTGAAGCTTTCTTT. It codes for CASSLRGGSDTEAFF.

V and J are TRBV5-1 and TRBJ2-1, with D uncertain. The CDR3 sequence is 13 residues long. CDR1 is SGHRS and CDR2 is YFSETQ in the germline V gene. V lost 4 bases and J 7 bases, leaving 12 bases between the germline ends. The CDR3 is CASSPAPANEQFF. The DNA of the CDR3 is TGCGCCAGCAGCCCGGCCCCAGCGAATGAGCAGTTCTTC.

There are a few counts of this clonotype. DNA for the CDR3: TGCAGTGCTAGAGATCCACAGGACAGCTCCTATAATTCACCCCTCCACTTT. It translates to CSARDPQDSSYNSPLHF. This chain connects TRBV20-1 to TRBJ1-6, with a possible D match to TRBD1 (6 bases). Looked up from germline, CDR1 is DFQATT and CDR2 is SNEGSKA (reference sequence). The CDR3 has 17 amino acids. The ends were cut back, 0 bases at V and 0 bases at J, with 12 bases in the middle.

This clonotype was seen only a few times. V gene TRBV29-1 combines with J gene TRBJ1-4; D remains ambiguous. The V end was cut by 4 bases, the J end by 5 bases, with 17 bases between. Germline loops: CDR1 SQVTM, CDR2 ANQGSEA. The CDR3 extends over 15 amino acids. CDR3 DNA sequence: TGCAGCGTTGGGCTGTCGACGGTAGCAAATGAAAAACTGTTTTTT. Translating it yields CSVGLSTVANEKLFF.

J is TRBJ1-5 and V is TRBV12-3 or TRBV12-4; TRBD1 is a possible D gene (6 bases). V gave up 10 bases and J gave up 6 bases, with 19 bases separating them. The CDR3 consists of 14 residues. The CDR3 loop is CATAFGGAPQPQHF. For the CDR3, the DNA is TGTGCCACCGCATTCGGGGGGGCGCCTCAGCCCCAGCATTTT.

J is TRBJ2-5 and V is TRBV18, with TRBD1 matching over 9 bases. With 1 base clipped from V and 4 bases from J, the junction kept 10 bases outside the gene matches. This CDR3 has 17 residues. In germline, CDR1 is KGHSH, CDR2 LQKENI. CDR3: CASSPLRTGVLSETQYF. In DNA, the CDR3 is TGTGCCAGCTCACCACTAAGGACAGGGGTATTGTCAGAGACCCAGTACTTC.

This clonotype was counted at least ten times. The V call is TRBV27, the J call TRBJ1-1; TRBD1 might be the D (6 bases). V shed 6 bases and J shed 4 bases, with 12 bases lying between them. The CDR3 spans 13 residues. Germline CDR1 reads MNHEY; CDR2 reads SMNVEV (reference sequence). CDR3 in DNA: TGTGCCAGCAGGTTGGGAGGGGGCACTGAAGCTTTCTTT. Its protein product is CASRLGGGTEAFF.

The CDR3 bases are TGCAGCGTTGAAGCCCTACCCCTCGGTCTAGCGGGCTCCTACAATGAGCAGTTCTTC. The encoded protein is CSVEALPLGLAGSYNEQFF. The chain couples TRBV29-1 to TRBJ2-1; 8 nucleotides agree with TRBD2. The CDR3 has 19 amino acids. CDR1 is SQVTM, CDR2 ANQGSEA, per germline. V gave up 1 base and J gave up 0 bases; unmatched junction bases: 14.

This clonotype was counted ten times or more. DNA for the CDR3: TGCAGTGCTACCGAAGGACGAGGGAGGCAGGGCGATACGCAGTATTTT. It is translated as CSATEGRGRQGDTQYF. The gene calls are TRBV20-1 and TRBJ2-3; D may be TRBD2 (6 bases). V shed 4 bases and J shed 6 bases, with 23 bases lying between them. The CDR3 spans 16 residues. From germline, CDR1 is DFQATT and CDR2 SNEGSKA (reference sequence).

The V gene is TRBV27, the J gene TRBJ2-3, with 11 nucleotides matching TRBD2. The V and J ends lost 3 bases and 4 bases, in that order; junction bases with no gene match: 3. This CDR3 comprises 15 residues. Germline V gene sequence: CDR1 MNHEY, CDR2 SMNVEV (reference sequence). The CDR3, as DNA: TGTGCCAGCAGTTTGACTAGCGGGATCGCAGATACGCAGTATTTT. Encoded protein: CASSLTSGIADTQYF.

This clonotype was observed at least ten times. The gene calls are TRBV11-1 and TRBJ2-7, with 10 nucleotides matching TRBD2. The CDR3 has 15 amino acids. Trimming removed 5 bases from V and 0 bases from J; junction bases left unmatched: 4. Germline CDR1 and CDR2: SGHAT and FQDESV (reference sequence). CDR3 in amino acids: CASSQGLANSYEQYF. The CDR3 bases are TGTGCCAGCAGCCAGGGACTAGCGAACTCCTACGAGCAGTACTTC.

This clonotype has a single count. The genes are TRBV5-1 and TRBJ2-7, with 16 bases lining up with TRBD2. With 4 bases clipped from V and 4 bases from J, the junction kept 11 bases outside the gene matches. Germline assignment: CDR1 SGHRS and CDR2 YFSETQ. The CDR3 loop spans 18 amino acids. CDR3 nucleotide sequence: TGCGCCAGCAGCGGGACGGGACTAGCGGGAGGGCCGCCTTACGAGCAGTACTTC. Its protein product is CASSGTGLAGGPPYEQYF.

V is TRBV24-1 and J is TRBJ2-5; no firm D call. This CDR3 spans 15 amino acids. V lost 4 bases to trimming and J lost 0 bases, with 11 bases between them. Germline CDR1 KGHDR, CDR2 SFDVKD. The CDR3 sequence is CATSDKTEYQETQYF. The DNA for the CDR3 is TGTGCCACCAGTGACAAAACGGAATACCAAGAGACCCAGTACTTC.

This clonotype was observed a handful of times. The rearrangement links TRBV28 to TRBJ2-7; the match to TRBD1 covers 10 bases. The CDR3 covers 12 residues. CDR1 is MDHEN and CDR2 is SYDVKM in the germline V gene. The CDR3 loop reads CASSPGTGVFRV. CDR3 nucleotides: TGTGCCAGCAGTCCGGGGACAGGGGTGTTTCGCGTC.

The chain has TRBV18 and TRBJ2-4; 7 nucleotides agree with TRBD1. In germline, CDR1 is KGHSH, CDR2 LQKENI. This CDR3 region has 14 residues. The V gene end was trimmed by 2 bases and the J gene end by 5 bases; junction bases not matched to a gene: 3. The CDR3 sequence: CASSPGTVQNIQYF. The DNA for the CDR3 is TGTGCCAGCTCACCAGGGACAGTCCAAAACATTCAGTACTTC.

This chain links TRBV20-1 with TRBJ2-1, with 7 nucleotides matching TRBD1. The CDR3 has 16 amino acids. The V gene's germline CDR1 is DFQATT and CDR2 SNEGSKA (reference sequence). The ends lost 5 bases at V and 2 bases at J; junction bases unmatched: 12. The chain's CDR3 is CSAGLGTDITYNEQFF. DNA for the CDR3: TGCAGTGCTGGACTCGGGACAGATATAACCTACAATGAGCAGTTCTTC.